One sample yielded the 5 T cell receptor beta chains listed below, sequenced in a study of T cell responses to AZD1222 COVID-19 vaccine. Profiled with immunoSEQ multiplex PCR; TCRdb holds only in-frame clones, not every one. The sample shows 90,000 to 120,000 clones, roughly 89% of them seen only once. The starting material was peripheral blood, obtained on day 0 of AZD1222 vaccination. The origin of the receptors is an adult in good health.

The chain couples TRBV7-2 to TRBJ2-7; no firm D call. V lost 3 bases, J lost 3 bases, and 12 bases lay in between. The CDR3 runs to 14 residues. From germline, CDR1 is SGHTA and CDR2 FQGNSA. For the CDR3, the DNA is TGTGCCAGCAGCTTGAGTGTTGGGAACTACGAGCAGTACTTC. It specifies CASSLSVGNYEQYF.

V is TRBV30 and J is TRBJ1-2; the D is unclear. This CDR3 comprises 12 residues. Germline lookup yields CDR1 GTSNPN and CDR2 SVGIG (reference sequence). As DNA, the CDR3 is TGTGCTGGAAACTCCCGAAACTATGGCTACACCTTC. Its translation: CAGNSRNYGYTF.

The chain links TRBV5-1 to TRBJ2-3; D not resolved. Deletions cut 3 bases from V and 2 bases from J, with 10 bases between. The CDR3 spans 14 residues. Looked up from germline, CDR1 is SGHRS and CDR2 is YFSETQ. This chain's CDR3 is CASSSSAITDTQYF. CDR3 coding DNA: TGCGCCAGCAGCTCAAGCGCGATCACAGATACGCAGTATTTT.

V gene TRBV18 combines with J gene TRBJ1-4; D is unclear. The CDR3 has 17 amino acids. Trimming took 6 bases from V and 3 from J, leaving 20 bases between them. CDR1 KGHSH and CDR2 LQKENI come from the germline V gene. CDR3 bases: TGTGCCAGCTCTCTAGGTCCTTCGGGAGTCCCTAATGAAAAACTGTTTTTT. Residues: CASSLGPSGVPNEKLFF.

This chain links TRBV7-7 with TRBJ1-3, with D possibly TRBD1 on 6 matching bases. The CDR3 spans 18 residues. Trimming took off 1 base at V and 0 bases at J, with 16 bases between the two ends. The germline V gene has CDR1 SSHAT and CDR2 FNYEAQ (reference sequence). The CDR3 region has the DNA TGTGCCAGCAGCTTAGATCTGGTGGGACACAGCTCTGGAAACACCATATATTTT. Translation: CASSLDLVGHSSGNTIYF. The entire variable domain, with the rest obtained from reference TRBV7-7 and TRBJ1-3, is as follows: GAGVSQSPRYKVTKRGQDVTLRCDPISSHATLYWYQQALGQGPEFLTYFNYEAQPDKSGLPSDRFSAERPEGSISTLTIQRTEQRDSAMYRCASSLDLVGHSSGNTIYFGEGSWLTVV.